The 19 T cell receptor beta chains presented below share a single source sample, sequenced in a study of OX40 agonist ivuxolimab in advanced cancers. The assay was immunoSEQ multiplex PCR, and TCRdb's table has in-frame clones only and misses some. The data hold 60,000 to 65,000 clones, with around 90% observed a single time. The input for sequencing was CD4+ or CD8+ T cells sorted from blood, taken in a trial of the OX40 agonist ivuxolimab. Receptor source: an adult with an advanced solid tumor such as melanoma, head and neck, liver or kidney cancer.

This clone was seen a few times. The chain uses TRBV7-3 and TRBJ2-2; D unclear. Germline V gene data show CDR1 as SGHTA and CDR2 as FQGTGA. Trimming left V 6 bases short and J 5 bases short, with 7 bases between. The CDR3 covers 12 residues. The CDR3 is CASSSLTGELFF. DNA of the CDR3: TGTGCCAGCAGTTCCTTAACCGGGGAGCTGTTTTTT.

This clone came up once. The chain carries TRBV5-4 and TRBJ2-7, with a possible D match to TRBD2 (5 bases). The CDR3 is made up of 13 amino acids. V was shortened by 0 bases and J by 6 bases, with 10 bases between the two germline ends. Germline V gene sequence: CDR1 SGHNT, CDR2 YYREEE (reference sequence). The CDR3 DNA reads TGTGCCAGCAGCTTGGTAGGGAGTCCCGAGCAGTACTTC. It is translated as CASSLVGSPEQYF. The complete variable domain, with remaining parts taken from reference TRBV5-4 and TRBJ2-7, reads ETGVTQSPTHLIKTRGQQVTLRCSSQSGHNTVSWYQQALGQGPQFIFQYYREEENGRGNFPPRFSGLQFPNYSSELNVNALELDDSALYLCASSLVGSPEQYFGPGTRLTVT.

The CDR3 sequence: CASSIQGRAYEQYF. The CDR3 coding sequence is TGTGCCAGCAGTATCCAGGGGAGAGCCTACGAGCAGTACTTC. V usage is TRBV2 and J usage is TRBJ2-7, with D possibly being TRBD1 (6 bases). CDR1 is SNHLY, CDR2 FYNNEI, per germline. The ends were cut back, 5 bases at V and 2 bases at J, with 13 bases in the middle. The CDR3 has 14 amino acids. The full variable domain, its missing parts supplied by reference TRBV2 and TRBJ2-7, is EPEVTQTPSHQVTQMGQEVILRCVPISNHLYFYWYRQILGQKVEFLVSFYNNEISEKSEIFDDQFSVERPDGSNFTLKIRSTKLEDSAMYFCASSIQGRAYEQYFGPGTRLTVT.

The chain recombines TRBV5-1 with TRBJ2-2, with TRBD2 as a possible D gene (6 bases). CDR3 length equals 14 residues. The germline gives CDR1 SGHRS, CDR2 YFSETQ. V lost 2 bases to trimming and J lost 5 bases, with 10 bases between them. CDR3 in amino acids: CASSFEGGTGELFF. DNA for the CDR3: TGCGCCAGCAGCTTCGAGGGAGGTACCGGGGAGCTGTTTTTT.

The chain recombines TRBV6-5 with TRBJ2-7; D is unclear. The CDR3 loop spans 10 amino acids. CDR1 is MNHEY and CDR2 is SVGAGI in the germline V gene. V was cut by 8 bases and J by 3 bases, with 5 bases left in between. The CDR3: CASGHYEQYF. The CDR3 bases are TGTGCCAGCGGGCACTACGAGCAGTACTTC.

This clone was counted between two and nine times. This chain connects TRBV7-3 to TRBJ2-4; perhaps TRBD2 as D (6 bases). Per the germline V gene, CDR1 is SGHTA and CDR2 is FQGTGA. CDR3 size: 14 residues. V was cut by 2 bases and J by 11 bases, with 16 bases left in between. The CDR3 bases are TGTGCCAGCAGCTTATCGGCTAGCGCATTGGTTCAGTACTTC. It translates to CASSLSASALVQYF.

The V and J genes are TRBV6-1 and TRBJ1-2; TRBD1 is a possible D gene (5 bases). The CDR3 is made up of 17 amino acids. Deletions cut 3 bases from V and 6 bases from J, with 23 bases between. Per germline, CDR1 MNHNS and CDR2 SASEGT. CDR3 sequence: CASSDTVFGTLIDGYTF. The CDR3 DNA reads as TGTGCCAGCAGTGACACGGTGTTCGGGACCCTTATAGATGGCTACACCTTC.

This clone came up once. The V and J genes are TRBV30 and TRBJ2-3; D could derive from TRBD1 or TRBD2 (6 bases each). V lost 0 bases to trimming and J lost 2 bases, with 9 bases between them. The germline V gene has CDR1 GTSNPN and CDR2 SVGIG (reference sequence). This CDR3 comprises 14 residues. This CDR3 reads CAWSVGGNTDTQYF. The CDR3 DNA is TGTGCCTGGAGTGTAGGGGGGAACACAGATACGCAGTATTTT.

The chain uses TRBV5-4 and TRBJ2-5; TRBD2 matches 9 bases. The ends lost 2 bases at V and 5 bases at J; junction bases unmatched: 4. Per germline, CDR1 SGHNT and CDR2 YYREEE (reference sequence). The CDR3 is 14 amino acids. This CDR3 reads CASSLRLAGETQYF. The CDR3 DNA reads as TGTGCCAGCAGCTTACGGCTAGCGGGGGAGACCCAGTACTTC.

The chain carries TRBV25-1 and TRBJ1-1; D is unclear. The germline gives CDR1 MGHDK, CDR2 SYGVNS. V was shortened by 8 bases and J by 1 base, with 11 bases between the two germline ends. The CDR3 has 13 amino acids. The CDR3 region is CASLGLGNTEAFF. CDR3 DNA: TGTGCCAGCCTCGGACTCGGGAACACTGAAGCTTTCTTT.

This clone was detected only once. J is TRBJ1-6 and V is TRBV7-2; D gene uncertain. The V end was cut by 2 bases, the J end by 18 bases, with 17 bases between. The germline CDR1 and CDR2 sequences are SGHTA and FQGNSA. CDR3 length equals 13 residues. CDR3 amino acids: CASSLSALRVHHF. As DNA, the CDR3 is TGTGCCAGCAGCTTATCGGCCCTTCGGGTCCACCACTTT.

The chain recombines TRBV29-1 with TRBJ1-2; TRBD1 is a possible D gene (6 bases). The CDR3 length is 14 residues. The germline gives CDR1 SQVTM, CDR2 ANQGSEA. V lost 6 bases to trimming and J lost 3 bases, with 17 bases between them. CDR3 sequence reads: CSVRGGVGDYGYTF. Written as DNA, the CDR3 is TGCAGCGTCAGGGGCGGGGTAGGGGACTATGGCTACACCTTC.

CDR3 coding DNA: TGTGCCAGCACTCCCGGGACCCACCTCACCGGGGAGCTGTTTTTT. Its translation: CASTPGTHLTGELFF. The chain couples TRBV27 to TRBJ2-2, with D tentatively TRBD1 or TRBD2 (5 bases each). This CDR3 contains 15 residues. CDR1 MNHEY and CDR2 SMNVEV come from the germline V gene (reference sequence). The V and J ends lost 7 bases and 4 bases respectively, with 16 bases between them.

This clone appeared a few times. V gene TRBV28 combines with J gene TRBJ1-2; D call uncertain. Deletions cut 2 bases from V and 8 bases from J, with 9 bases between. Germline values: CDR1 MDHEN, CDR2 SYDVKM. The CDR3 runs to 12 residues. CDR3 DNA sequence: TGTGCCAGCAGTTTAGGGCCGGGAGGCTACACCTTC. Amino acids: CASSLGPGGYTF.

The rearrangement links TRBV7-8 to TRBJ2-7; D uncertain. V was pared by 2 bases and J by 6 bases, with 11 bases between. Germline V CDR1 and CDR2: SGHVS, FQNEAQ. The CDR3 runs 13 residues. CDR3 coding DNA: TGTGCCAGCAGCTTAATTCTAGTCGCCGAGCAGTACTTC. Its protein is CASSLILVAEQYF.

The CDR3 region has the DNA TGTGCCAGCAGTCTTGCTGGGACAGGGGGCTCATGGTCCGCGACCGGGGAGCTGTTTTTT. Protein product: CASSLAGTGGSWSATGELFF. The chain joins TRBV28 to TRBJ2-2, with TRBD1 identical over 12 bases. V trimming: 5 bases; J trimming: 5 bases; junction bases outside the gene matches: 18. The CDR3 is 20 amino acids. The germline gives CDR1 MDHEN, CDR2 SYDVKM.

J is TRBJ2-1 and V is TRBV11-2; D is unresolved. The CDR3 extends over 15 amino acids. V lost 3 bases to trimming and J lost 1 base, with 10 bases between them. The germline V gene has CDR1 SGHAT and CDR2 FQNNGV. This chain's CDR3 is CASSFPGASYNEQFF. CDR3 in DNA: TGTGCCAGCAGCTTCCCCGGAGCGTCCTACAATGAGCAGTTCTTC.

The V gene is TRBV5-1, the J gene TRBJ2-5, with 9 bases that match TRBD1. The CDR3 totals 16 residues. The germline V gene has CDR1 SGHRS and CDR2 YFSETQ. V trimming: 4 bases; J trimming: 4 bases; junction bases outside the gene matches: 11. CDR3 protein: CASSLTPQGAGETQYF. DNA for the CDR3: TGCGCCAGCAGCCTCACTCCACAGGGGGCTGGAGAGACCCAGTACTTC.

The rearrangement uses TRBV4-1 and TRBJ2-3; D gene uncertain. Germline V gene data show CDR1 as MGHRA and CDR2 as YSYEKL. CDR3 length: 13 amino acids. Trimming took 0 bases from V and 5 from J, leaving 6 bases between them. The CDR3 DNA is TGCGCCAGCAGCCAAGATCACGGAGATACGCAGTATTTT. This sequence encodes CASSQDHGDTQYF.